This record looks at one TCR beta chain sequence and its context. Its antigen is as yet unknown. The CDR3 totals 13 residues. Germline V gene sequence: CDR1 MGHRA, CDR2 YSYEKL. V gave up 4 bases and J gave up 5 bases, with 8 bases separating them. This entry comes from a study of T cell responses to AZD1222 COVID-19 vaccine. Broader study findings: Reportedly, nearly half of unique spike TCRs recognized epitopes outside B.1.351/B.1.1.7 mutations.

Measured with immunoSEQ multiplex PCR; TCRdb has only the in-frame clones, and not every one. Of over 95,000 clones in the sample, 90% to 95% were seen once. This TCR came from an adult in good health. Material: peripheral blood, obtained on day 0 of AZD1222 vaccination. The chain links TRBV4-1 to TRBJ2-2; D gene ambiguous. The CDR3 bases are TGCGCCAGCAGCCTTGGCTTGACCGGGGAGCTGTTTTTT. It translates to CASSLGLTGELFF.